These 4 T cell receptor beta chains share one sample of origin, sequenced in a study of T cell changes during pregnancy in multiple sclerosis. Generated by immunoSEQ multiplex PCR, the TCRdb table keeps only in-frame clones and is missing some. The sample lists tens of thousands of clones, 80% to 95% occurring once. Sequenced material: CD4+ T cells from peripheral blood mononuclear cells, taken in the first trimester of pregnancy. The receptors stem from a female donor with multiple sclerosis, enrolled in a pregnancy study.

This chain uses TRBV2 with TRBJ2-7, with D tentatively TRBD1 (6 bases). The CDR3 is 13 residues long. Germline V gene data show CDR1 as SNHLY and CDR2 as FYNNEI. V lost 6 bases and J 0 bases, leaving 9 bases between the germline ends. In DNA form, the CDR3 reads TGTGCCAGCAGCCGGGACACCTCCTACGAGCAGTACTTC. It specifies CASSRDTSYEQYF.

This chain connects TRBV27 to TRBJ2-1; TRBD2 is a possible D gene (7 bases). CDR1 MNHEY and CDR2 SMNVEV come from the germline V gene (reference sequence). This CDR3 region has 15 residues. V was clipped by 1 base and J by 7 bases, with 14 bases between them. The CDR3 here is CASSLFGGPGNEQFF. CDR3 sequence (DNA): TGTGCCAGCAGTTTATTCGGGGGGCCGGGGAATGAGCAGTTCTTC.

The V gene is TRBV9, the J gene TRBJ2-3, with 8 bases lining up with TRBD2. The CDR3 loop spans 15 amino acids. V trimming: 3 bases; J trimming: 5 bases; junction bases outside the gene matches: 8. Germline V gene lookup returns CDR1 SGDLS and CDR2 YYNGEE. CDR3 loop: CASSAAGTSRDTQYF. For the CDR3, the DNA is TGTGCCAGCAGCGCGGCGGGGACTAGTCGAGATACGCAGTATTTT.

Turning to this clone: A junction boundary mismatches the germline segment, possibly from a read error. This chain links TRBV5-4 with TRBJ2-5, with 8 bases lining up with TRBD2. The CDR3 sequence is 12 residues long. CDR1 is SGHNT and CDR2 is YYREEE in the germline V gene (reference sequence). The DNA of the CDR3 is TGTGCCAGCAGCTTGGCCCGGGAGGGTGCCGACTTC. This codes for CASSLAREGADF.